The source of this TCR beta chain is a study of control samples from healthy donors and cancer patients. The table lists this clone with a count of one. Sequenced by immunoSEQ multiplex PCR; TCRdb stores in-frame clones only, minus some. Of roughly 150,000 clones in the sample, 93% are singletons; the top ten hold 2% to 2.5%. This CDR3 has 14 residues. CDR1 is MDHEN and CDR2 is SYDVKM in the germline V gene. The germline V and J ends were trimmed by 5 bases and 1 base, with 9 bases remaining between them. Sequencing was carried out using blood. The receptor was derived from a man aged 50-59 years in good health. J is TRBJ2-4 and V is TRBV28, with unresolved D. The DNA of the CDR3 is TGTGCCAGCAGTCCTTCTGAGGCCAAAAACATTCAGTACTTC. It codes for CASSPSEAKNIQYF.